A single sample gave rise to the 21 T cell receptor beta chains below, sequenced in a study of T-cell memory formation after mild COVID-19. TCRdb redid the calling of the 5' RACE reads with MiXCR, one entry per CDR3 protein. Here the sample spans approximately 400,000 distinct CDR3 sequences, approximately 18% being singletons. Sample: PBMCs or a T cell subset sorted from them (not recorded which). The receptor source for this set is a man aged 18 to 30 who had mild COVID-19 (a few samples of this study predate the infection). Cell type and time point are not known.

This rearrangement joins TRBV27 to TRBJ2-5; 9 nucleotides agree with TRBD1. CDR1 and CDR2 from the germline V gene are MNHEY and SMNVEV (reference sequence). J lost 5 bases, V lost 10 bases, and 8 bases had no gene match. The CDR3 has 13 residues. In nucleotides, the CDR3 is TGTGCCACATCCCACAGGGGGCAGGAGACCCAGTACTTC. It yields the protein CATSHRGQETQYF.

CDR3 sequence (DNA): TGTGCCAGCAGTTCCTCAAGGGAGGGAGGTTTAGCTTTCTTT. Its translation is CASSSSREGGLAFF. The chain joins TRBV28 to TRBJ1-1; no clear D gene. V dropped 4 bases and J dropped 10 bases, with 19 bases sitting between them. Germline CDR1 reads MDHEN; CDR2 reads SYDVKM. The CDR3 runs 14 residues.

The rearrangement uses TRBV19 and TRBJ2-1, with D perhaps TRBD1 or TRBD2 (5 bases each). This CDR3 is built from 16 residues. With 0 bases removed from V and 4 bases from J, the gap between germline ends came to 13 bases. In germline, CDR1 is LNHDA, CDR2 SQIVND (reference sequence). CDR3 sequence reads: CASSIDLLGVYNEQFF. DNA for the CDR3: TGTGCCAGTAGTATAGATCTATTGGGGGTTTACAATGAGCAGTTCTTC.

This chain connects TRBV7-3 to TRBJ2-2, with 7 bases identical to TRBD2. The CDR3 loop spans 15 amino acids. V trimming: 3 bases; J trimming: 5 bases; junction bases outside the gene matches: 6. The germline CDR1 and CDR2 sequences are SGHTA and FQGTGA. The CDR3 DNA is TGTGCCAGCAGCTTGGGACTAAACCCGACCGGGGAGCTGTTTTTT. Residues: CASSLGLNPTGELFF.

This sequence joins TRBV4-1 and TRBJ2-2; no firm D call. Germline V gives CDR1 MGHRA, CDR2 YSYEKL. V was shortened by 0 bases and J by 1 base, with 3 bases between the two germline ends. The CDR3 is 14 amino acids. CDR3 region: CASSQEGNTGELFF. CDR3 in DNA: TGCGCCAGCAGCCAAGAGGGGAACACCGGGGAGCTGTTTTTT.

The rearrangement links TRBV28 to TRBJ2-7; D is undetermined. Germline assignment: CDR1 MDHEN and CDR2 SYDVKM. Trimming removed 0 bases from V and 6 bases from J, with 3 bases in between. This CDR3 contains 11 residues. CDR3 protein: CASSLWGEQYV. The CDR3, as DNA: TGTGCCAGCAGTTTATGGGGCGAGCAGTACGTC.

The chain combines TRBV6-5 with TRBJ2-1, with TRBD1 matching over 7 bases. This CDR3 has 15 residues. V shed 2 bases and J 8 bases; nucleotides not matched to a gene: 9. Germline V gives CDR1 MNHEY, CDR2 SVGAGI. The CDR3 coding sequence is TGTGCCAGCAGTTACGGGCAGGGGGTAACCTATGAGCAGTTCTTC. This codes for CASSYGQGVTYEQFF.

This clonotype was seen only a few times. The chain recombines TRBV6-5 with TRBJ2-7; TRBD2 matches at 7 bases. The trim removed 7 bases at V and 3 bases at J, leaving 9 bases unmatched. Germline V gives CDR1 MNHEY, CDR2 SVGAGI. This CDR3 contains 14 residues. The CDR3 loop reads CASTSRGDVYEQYF. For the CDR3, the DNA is TGTGCCAGCACCTCTCGGGGGGATGTCTACGAGCAGTACTTC.

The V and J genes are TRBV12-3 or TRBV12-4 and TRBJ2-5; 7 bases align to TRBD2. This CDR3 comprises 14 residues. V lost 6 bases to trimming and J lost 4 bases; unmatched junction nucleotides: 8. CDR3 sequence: CASSPGGDRETQYF. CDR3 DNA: TGTGCCAGCAGCCCGGGGGGAGACAGAGAGACCCAGTACTTC.

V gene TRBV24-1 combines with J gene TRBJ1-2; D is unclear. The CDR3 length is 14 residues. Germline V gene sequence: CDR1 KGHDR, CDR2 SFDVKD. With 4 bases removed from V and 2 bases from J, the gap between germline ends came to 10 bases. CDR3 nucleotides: TGTGCCACCAGTGAGACCGACACCAACTATGGCTACACCTTC. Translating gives CATSETDTNYGYTF.

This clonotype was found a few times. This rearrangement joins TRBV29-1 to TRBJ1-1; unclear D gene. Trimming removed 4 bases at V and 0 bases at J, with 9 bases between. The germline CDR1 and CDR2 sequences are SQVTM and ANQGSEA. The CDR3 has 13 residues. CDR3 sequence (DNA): TGCAGCGTTGGGAAGCAGATGAACACTGAAGCTTTCTTT. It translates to CSVGKQMNTEAFF.

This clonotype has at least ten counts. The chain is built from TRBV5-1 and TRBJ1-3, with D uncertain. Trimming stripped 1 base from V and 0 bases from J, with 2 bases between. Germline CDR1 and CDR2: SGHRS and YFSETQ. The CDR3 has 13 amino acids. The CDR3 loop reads CASSLHSGNTIYF. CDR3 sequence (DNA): TGCGCCAGCAGCTTGCACTCTGGAAACACCATATATTTT.

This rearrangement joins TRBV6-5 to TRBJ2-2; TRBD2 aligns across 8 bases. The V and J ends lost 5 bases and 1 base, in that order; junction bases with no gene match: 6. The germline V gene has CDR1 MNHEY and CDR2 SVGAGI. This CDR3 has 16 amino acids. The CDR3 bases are TGTGCCAGCAGTCCCTTTGCGGGGGGGAACACCGGGGAGCTGTTTTTT. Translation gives CASSPFAGGNTGELFF.

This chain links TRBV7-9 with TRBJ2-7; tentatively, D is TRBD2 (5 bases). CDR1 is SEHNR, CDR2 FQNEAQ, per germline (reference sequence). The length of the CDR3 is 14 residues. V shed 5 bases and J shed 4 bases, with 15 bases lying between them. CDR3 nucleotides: TGTGCCAGCAGCCGGGATGTCGGTCGGTACGAGCAGTACTTC. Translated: CASSRDVGRYEQYF. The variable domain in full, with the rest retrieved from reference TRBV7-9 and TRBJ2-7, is DTGVSQNPRHKITKRGQNVTFRCDPISEHNRLYWYRQTLGQGPEFLTYFQNEAQLEKSRLLSDRFSAERPKGSFSTLEIQRTEQGDSAMYLCASSRDVGRYEQYFGPGTRLTVT.

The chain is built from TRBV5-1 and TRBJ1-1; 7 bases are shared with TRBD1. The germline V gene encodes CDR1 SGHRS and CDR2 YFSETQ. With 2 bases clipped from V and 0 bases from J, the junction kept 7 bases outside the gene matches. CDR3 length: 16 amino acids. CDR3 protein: CASSFRDREMNTEAFF. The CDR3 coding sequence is TGCGCCAGCAGCTTCCGGGACAGAGAAATGAACACTGAAGCTTTCTTT.

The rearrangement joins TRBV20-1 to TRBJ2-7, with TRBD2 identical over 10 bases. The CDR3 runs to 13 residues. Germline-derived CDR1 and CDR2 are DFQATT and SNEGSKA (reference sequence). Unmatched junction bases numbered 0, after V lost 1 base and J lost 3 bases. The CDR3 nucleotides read TGCAGTGCTAGAGGACTAGCGGGCTACGAGCAGTACGTC. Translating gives CSARGLAGYEQYV.

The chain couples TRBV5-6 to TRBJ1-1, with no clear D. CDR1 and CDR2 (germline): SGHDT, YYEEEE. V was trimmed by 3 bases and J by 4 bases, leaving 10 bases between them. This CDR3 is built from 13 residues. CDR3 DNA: TGTGCCAGCAGCTCTTGGGTAGGCACTGAAGCTTTCTTT. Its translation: CASSSWVGTEAFF.

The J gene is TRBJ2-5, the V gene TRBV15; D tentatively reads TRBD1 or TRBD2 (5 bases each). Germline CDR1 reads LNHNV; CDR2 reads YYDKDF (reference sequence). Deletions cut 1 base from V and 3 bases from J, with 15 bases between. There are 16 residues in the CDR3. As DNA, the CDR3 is TGTGCCACCAGCAGAGCTGGACCTCGGGGCAAAGAGACCCAGTACTTC. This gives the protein CATSRAGPRGKETQYF.

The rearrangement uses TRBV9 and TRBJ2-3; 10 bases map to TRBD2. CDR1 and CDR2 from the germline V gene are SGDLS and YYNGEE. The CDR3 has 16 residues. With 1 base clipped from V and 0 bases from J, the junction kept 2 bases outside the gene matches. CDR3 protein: CASSVSGGASTDTQYF. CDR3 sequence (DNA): TGTGCCAGCAGCGTAAGCGGGGGGGCAAGCACAGATACGCAGTATTTT.

The CDR3: CASGLWVNTEAFF. In nucleotides, the CDR3 is TGTGCTAGTGGTTTGTGGGTGAACACTGAAGCTTTCTTT. The rearrangement links TRBV12-5 to TRBJ1-1; D not resolved. Germline CDR1 is LGHNT and CDR2 is FRNRAP. The CDR3 has 13 amino acids. Trimming removed 2 bases from V and 0 bases from J, with 4 bases in between.

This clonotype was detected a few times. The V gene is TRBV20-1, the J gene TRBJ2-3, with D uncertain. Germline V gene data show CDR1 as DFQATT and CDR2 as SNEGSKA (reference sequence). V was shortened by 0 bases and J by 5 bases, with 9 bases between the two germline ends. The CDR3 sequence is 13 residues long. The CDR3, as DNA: TGCAGTGCTAGAGATCCAGATAAAGATACGCAGTATTTT. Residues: CSARDPDKDTQYF.